These T cell receptor beta chains were read from a single sample in a study of technical replicates of blood from a handful of donors. Some clones are missing from TCRdb's copy, which holds only in-frame ones; the method was immunoSEQ multiplex PCR. In the table there are almost 90,000 clones, 95% of which are singletons. Sequencing used T cells isolated from PBMCs. The source is a human donor in good health. Each CDR3 is given with its conserved first and last residue.

J gene,V gene,CDR3 protein
TRBJ1-4,TRBV9,CASSVTLSREKLFF
TRBJ1-1,TRBV5-1,CASSYGQNTEAFF
TRBJ2-7,TRBV19,CASSMGLAGHGYEQYF
TRBJ2-4,TRBV5-4,CASSLQGVRDIQYF
TRBJ1-2,TRBV7-8,CASSLDPGLVKNYGYTF
TRBJ2-7,TRBV28,CASRQGIYEQYF
TRBJ1-2,TRBV7-3,CASSLMGLPDYGYTF
TRBJ2-5,TRBV6-5,CASRTGTEETQYF
TRBJ2-1,TRBV11-3,CASSLDIWVAGMTTDNEQFF
TRBJ2-1,TRBV13,CASVASRESYNEQFF
TRBJ2-7,TRBV2,CASSGRSSGSYEQYF
TRBJ2-1,TRBV9,CASSAVRGIYNEQFF
TRBJ1-2,TRBV6-5,CASRNGQGEGYTF
TRBJ2-1,TRBV15,CATSLLPNEQFF
TRBJ2-7,TRBV5-1,CASSPTGNEQYF
TRBJ1-1,TRBV5-6,CASSSRELNTEAFF
TRBJ2-5,TRBV27,CASSPKFREVIETQYF
TRBJ1-1,TRBV6-1,CATFVTEAFF
TRBJ1-1,TRBV7-2,CASSLTSMNTEAFF
TRBJ2-7,TRBV7-3,CASSFLGGEQYF
TRBJ2-3,TRBV6-6,CASSYSFSSRDTQYF
TRBJ2-5,TRBV9,CASSVDSMQAQYF
TRBJ2-3,TRBV25-1,CASSPPSGITDTQYF
TRBJ2-3,TRBV7-3,CASSPGLAGTITDTQYF